This passage covers 18 T cell receptor beta chains from one sample sequenced in a study of regulatory T cells in long-lasting Graves disease. The time point: persistent/refractory GD, antithyroid drugs over 5 years with positive TRAb. PBMC RNA served as the TCR library source. iRepertoire HTBI primers and Arm-PCR of CDR3 regions built TCR beta libraries. Using its own MiXCR run on the multiplex PCR reads, TCRdb lists one record per CDR3 protein. The sample has hundreds of thousands of distinct CDR3 sequences, around 21% seen once. Sequenced material: peripheral blood mononuclear cells (PBMCs), taken when the disease was refractory, from a patient treated with antithyroid drugs. These receptors were collected from a female donor with Graves disease.

This clonotype was found a few times. The chain links TRBV9 to TRBJ2-7, with 10 bases that match TRBD1. The CDR3 spans 17 residues. CDR1 and CDR2 from the germline V gene are SGDLS and YYNGEE. V shed 4 bases and J 3 bases; nucleotides not matched to a gene: 13. Here the CDR3 DNA reads TGTGCCAGCAGCCCGCCCGCCGGGACAGGGGAGGACTACGAGCAGTACTTC. This translates into CASSPPAGTGEDYEQYF.

J is TRBJ2-5 and V is TRBV7-6; a weak D match, TRBD1 (6 bases). This CDR3 has 13 amino acids. Germline loops: CDR1 SGHVS, CDR2 FNYEAQ. Between the trimmed V and J ends, which lost 7 bases and 4 bases, there was a span of 13 bases. CDR3 amino acids: CASTAVGGETQYF. The CDR3 DNA reads as TGTGCCAGCACGGCGGTAGGGGGAGAGACCCAGTACTTC.

V is TRBV6-1 and J is TRBJ1-2, with D hard to call. V was clipped by 8 bases and J by 8 bases, with 18 bases between them. The germline V gene encodes CDR1 MNHNS and CDR2 SASEGT. This CDR3 contains 13 residues. CDR3 loop: CASSRRTLQGYTF. Written as DNA, the CDR3 is TGTGCCAGCTCTCGGCGGACCCTTCAGGGCTACACCTTC.

This rearrangement joins TRBV6-1 to TRBJ1-5; D call uncertain. V was shortened by 1 base and J by 6 bases, with 10 bases between the two germline ends. This CDR3 has 14 amino acids. CDR1 is MNHNS and CDR2 is SASEGT in the germline V gene. The CDR3 here is CASSEGPGAQPQHF. For the CDR3, the DNA is TGTGCCAGCAGTGAAGGGCCGGGTGCTCAGCCCCAGCATTTT.

The rearrangement links TRBV7-2 to TRBJ1-2; 7 nucleotides line up with TRBD1. The CDR3 is 15 amino acids. The germline V gene has CDR1 SGHTA and CDR2 FQGNSA. The trim removed 5 bases at V and 0 bases at J, leaving 6 bases unmatched. Here the CDR3 reads CASSPRQGSNYGYTF. CDR3 bases: TGTGCCAGCAGCCCTCGACAGGGTTCTAACTATGGCTACACCTTC.

About this clonotype: This could be a read error, since a much larger clone is one nucleotide away. The CDR3 region has the DNA TGTGCCAGCAGCCAAATTTTTGGGGACGAGCGGTACTTC. Its translation is CASSQIFGDERYF. V gene TRBV3-1 combines with J gene TRBJ2-7; D tentatively reads TRBD1 or TRBD2 (5 bases each). This CDR3 comprises 13 residues. Germline V lookup: CDR1 LGHDT, CDR2 YNNKEL (reference sequence).

The chain combines TRBV3-1 with TRBJ2-7; 9 positions agree with TRBD1. The length of the CDR3 is 15 residues. Trimming cost V 4 bases and J 4 bases; bases outside gene matches: 8. In germline, CDR1 is LGHDT, CDR2 YNNKEL (reference sequence). This CDR3 is CASSPTGTGMYEQYF. Written as DNA, the CDR3 is TGTGCCAGCAGCCCCACCGGGACAGGGATGTACGAGCAGTACTTC.

This clonotype has a count of ten or more. The genes are TRBV12-3 or TRBV12-4 and TRBJ1-1, with D tentatively TRBD1 (6 bases). This CDR3 has 13 residues. V was pared by 7 bases and J by 12 bases, with 21 bases between. CDR3 amino acids: CASTGEVGTKSFF. CDR3 coding DNA: TGTGCCAGCACAGGGGAGGTGGGCACTAAATCTTTCTTT.

This clonotype occurred many times. CDR3 nucleotide sequence: TGTGCCAGCAGCCAATCGGGACTTAATGAAAAACTGTTTTTT. It translates to CASSQSGLNEKLFF. The chain recombines TRBV3-1 with TRBJ1-4; a weak D match, TRBD1 (5 bases). CDR3 length: 14 amino acids. Germline V lookup: CDR1 LGHDT, CDR2 YNNKEL (reference sequence). Trimming took 2 bases from V and 4 from J, leaving 8 bases between them.

This clonotype was seen many times. The chain carries TRBV12-3 or TRBV12-4 and TRBJ1-2, with D possibly being TRBD1 (6 bases). This CDR3 spans 16 amino acids. V lost 2 bases and J lost 3, with 16 bases in between. The DNA of the CDR3 is TGTGCCAGCAGTTTACGGCGGCAGGGGTTGCACTATGGCTACACCTTC. It specifies CASSLRRQGLHYGYTF.

This sequence joins TRBV12-3 or TRBV12-4 and TRBJ1-5; D gene unclear. The germline V and J ends were trimmed by 5 bases and 3 bases, with 8 bases remaining between them. The CDR3 has 13 amino acids. The CDR3 DNA follows: TGTGCCAGCAGTGGGGAGGTCAATCAGCCCCAGCATTTT. This codes for CASSGEVNQPQHF.

This clonotype was observed a handful of times. The chain carries TRBV5-1 and TRBJ2-2; TRBD1 might be the D (5 bases). The CDR3 covers 15 residues. The germline V gene encodes CDR1 SGHRS and CDR2 YFSETQ. V dropped 0 bases and J dropped 0 bases, with 6 bases sitting between them. DNA for the CDR3: TGCGCCAGCAGCTTGGAGACAGCGAACACCGGGGAGCTGTTTTTT. It translates to CASSLETANTGELFF.

This clonotype was observed at least ten times. Here the CDR3 DNA reads TGTGCCAGCAGTTCCCTCCCCGGGACGGACTCCTACGAGCAGTACTTC. It specifies CASSSLPGTDSYEQYF. The chain carries TRBV28 and TRBJ2-7; D assignment may be TRBD1 or TRBD2 (5 bases each). The germline gives CDR1 MDHEN, CDR2 SYDVKM. The CDR3 contains 16 residues. Trimming removed 4 bases at V and 0 bases at J, with 16 bases between.

V usage is TRBV6-5 and J usage is TRBJ2-7; 9 bases are shared with TRBD2. Germline V gene sequence: CDR1 MNHEY, CDR2 SVGAGI. The CDR3 is 15 amino acids. V lost 3 bases and J lost 2; bases outside the gene matches: 5. This CDR3 reads CASSYSTSGTYEQYF. In DNA, the CDR3 is TGTGCCAGCAGTTATTCGACTAGCGGAACCTACGAGCAGTACTTC.

The chain joins TRBV6-1 to TRBJ1-4; D remains unclear. Trimming stripped 5 bases from V and 7 bases from J, with 17 bases between. The CDR3 covers 15 residues. Looked up from germline, CDR1 is MNHNS and CDR2 is SASEGT. CDR3 residues: CASSPRPSSFEKLFF. Written as DNA, the CDR3 is TGTGCCAGCAGTCCCCGACCGTCTTCTTTTGAAAAACTGTTTTTT.

This clonotype was found a few times. The V gene is TRBV20-1, the J gene TRBJ2-5; D is perhaps TRBD2 (6 bases). This CDR3 has 12 residues. The V and J ends lost 6 bases and 5 bases respectively, with 13 bases between them. Germline V CDR1 and CDR2: DFQATT, SNEGSKA (reference sequence). Written as DNA, the CDR3 is TGCAGTGCGGATGGGGGGTTGGAGACCCAGTACTTC. Translation gives CSADGGLETQYF.

The CDR3 loop is CASSLEASYNEQFF. The CDR3 bases are TGTGCCAGCAGCTTGGAAGCCTCCTACAATGAGCAGTTCTTC. J is TRBJ2-1 and V is TRBV5-5; D uncertain. The V and J ends lost 0 bases and 0 bases respectively, with 4 bases between them. CDR1 and CDR2 (germline): SGHKS, YYEKEE (reference sequence). The CDR3 loop spans 14 amino acids.

This clonotype was picked up many times. V and J are TRBV11-2 and TRBJ2-7; the match to TRBD2 covers 8 bases. This CDR3 has 14 amino acids. Per germline, CDR1 SGHAT and CDR2 FQNNGV. V was clipped by 5 bases and J by 4 bases; unmatched bases: 7. The CDR3 is CASSLGTRGYEQYF. The CDR3 DNA reads as TGTGCCAGCAGCCTCGGGACTAGAGGTTACGAGCAGTACTTC.